A single T cell receptor (beta chain) is shown here with its context. The antigen is undetermined. Exclusion applied to patients with autoimmune disease history or systemic immunosuppression. This record comes from a study of OX40 agonist ivuxolimab in advanced cancers. Study-level information: Each patient was given ivuxolimab into a vein every 2 weeks, at 0.01 to 10 mg/kg. Antecedent anti-PD-1, anti-PD-L1 or anti-CTLA-4 therapy was permissible, with about 39% having received some.

Whole-study results and caveats: In the 0.1 to 3.0 mg/kg range, CD4+ and CD8+ blood T cells had expanded clonally by week 6.

Assay: immunoSEQ multiplex PCR; the TCRdb copy retains only in-frame clones and omits some. The sample includes about 100,000 clones, about 90% seen only once; the top ten take 1.5% to 2%. The CDR3 runs 14 residues. Deletions cut 9 bases from V and 4 bases from J, with 15 bases between. The germline V gene encodes CDR1 SNHLY and CDR2 FYNNEI. The sequencing here drew on CD4+ or CD8+ T cells sorted from blood, taken in a trial of the OX40 agonist ivuxolimab. This sequence originates from an adult with an advanced solid tumor such as melanoma, head and neck, liver or kidney cancer. The chain combines TRBV2 with TRBJ1-4; D gene uncertain. The CDR3: CASNFAGYNEKLFF. Here the CDR3 DNA reads TGTGCCAGTAACTTCGCGGGCTATAATGAAAAACTGTTTTTT.